This is a list of T cell receptor beta chains from one sample in a study of shared clonotypes between healthy human individuals. TCRdb's copy holds only in-frame clones and misses some; the assay was immunoSEQ multiplex PCR. Among about 1 million clones listed, about 70% were seen once. The source material was memory CD4+ T cells sorted from blood. These TCRs come from a man younger than 35 in good health. The CDR3 runs from the conserved cysteine through the conserved F or W. D genes are given only for firm matches. Where a row states a size, it is once, few, many or the class of an expanded clone; other rows omit it.

>NA|few|TRBV12-2|TRBJ1-2
TGTGCAAGTCCTGGGACTCCCTATGGCTACACCTTC
CASPGTPYGYTF
>NA|few|TRBV10-3|TRBJ1-1
TGTGCCATGTCCCAGAGGGACACTGAAGCTTTCTTT
CAMSQRDTEAFF
>NA|few|TRBV19|TRBJ1-6
TGTGCCAGTAGCCCCGGTGGGAGCTCCTATAATTCACCCCTCCACTTT
CASSPGGSSYNSPLHF
>TRBD1|NA|TRBV18|TRBJ1-5
TGTGCCAGCTCACCACAGTTCGCAGGGGGCCTCAATCAGCCCCAGCATTTT
CASSPQFAGGLNQPQHF
>TRBD2|NA|TRBV6-1|TRBJ2-5
TGTGCCAGCAGCCGACTAGCGGGGGGTCAAGAGACCCAGTACTTC
CASSRLAGGQETQYF
>NA|NA|TRBV5-1|TRBJ2-1
TGCGCCAGCAGCCTCGACTACAATGAGCAGTTCTTC
CASSLDYNEQFF
>TRBD1|NA|TRBV6-1|TRBJ1-2
TGTGCCAGCAGAAGAGGAACAGGGGAGGGTTATGGCTACACCTTC
CASRRGTGEGYGYTF
>TRBD2|few|TRBV2|TRBJ2-7
TGTGCCAGCAGTGGGCCCGGGGTAGCGGGGGCCTACGAGCAGTACTTC
CASSGPGVAGAYEQYF
>TRBD1|NA|TRBV7-9|TRBJ2-3
TGTGCCAGCAGCTCACAGGGGGGCACAGATACGCAGTATTTT
CASSSQGGTDTQYF
>NA|NA|TRBV30|TRBJ2-5
TGTGCCTGGAGTGTAGGGGCGGGACTTCAAGAGACCCAGTACTTC
CAWSVGAGLQETQYF
>TRBD2|NA|TRBV5-6|TRBJ2-1
TGTGCCAGCAGCCCGCTGACTAGCGGGAGTCGGGTCAATGAGCAGTTCTTC
CASSPLTSGSRVNEQFF
>TRBD1|NA|TRBV2|TRBJ2-7
TGTGCCAGCAGTCCCTTAACCGGGACAGGGAACGAGCAGTACTTC
CASSPLTGTGNEQYF
>NA|medium-sized|TRBV5-4|TRBJ1-1
TGTGCCAGCAGCTTGGTGACAGACGGGAACACTGAAGCTTTCTTT
CASSLVTDGNTEAFF
>TRBD1|NA|TRBV30|TRBJ1-5
TGTGCCTGGAGCCCAAACGCAGGGGGAGGTCAGCCCCAGCATTTT
CAWSPNAGGGQPQHF
>NA|NA|TRBV4-3|TRBJ2-5
TGCGCCAGCAGCCCCACAATCCGGGACCCCCGAGGGGGCCAAGAGACCCAGTACTTC
CASSPTIRDPRGGQETQYF
>NA|many|TRBV18|TRBJ2-7
TGTGCCAGCTCACCTCCAAATGACGAGCAGTACTTC
CASSPPNDEQYF
>TRBD2|NA|TRBV18|TRBJ2-5
TGTGCCAGCTCACCCATGGGCGCGGGGGTCGGAGAGACCCAGTACTTC
CASSPMGAGVGETQYF
>TRBD2|NA|TRBV7-2|TRBJ2-1
TGTGCCAGCAGCCAAGCGGGAGGTGACTACAATGAGCAGTTCTTC
CASSQAGGDYNEQFF
>NA|NA|TRBV5-8|TRBJ1-2
TGTGCCAGCAGCCTAGGGTGGAATCTTAACTATGGCTACACCTTC
CASSLGWNLNYGYTF
>NA|NA|TRBV5-1|TRBJ1-2
TGCGCCAGCAGCTTGACTTCTGGGGCGGGCGGCTACACCTTC
CASSLTSGAGGYTF